The T cell receptor beta chain under discussion was sequenced for a study of blood T cell repertoires in COVID-19. Background on the study: The analysed material was cDNA or gDNA that came from T cells, B-cell-depleted T cells, or PBMCs.

In Seattle, patients joined the study during active infection and were tracked longitudinally. The CDR3 contains 15 residues. V was clipped by 1 base and J by 3 bases, with 13 bases between them. Germline V gene lookup returns CDR1 SGHAT and CDR2 FQNNGV. Study processing details: Reference gene primers were amplified, and this amplification served to estimate nucleated cell counts. Method: immunoSEQ multiplex PCR; TCRdb's copy keeps in-frame clones and lacks some. Clone size and the V and J calls come from that table; the DNA yielded D and trimming. The sample holds 300,000 to 400,000 clones, 80% to 90% seen once.

The sequence was obtained from a woman in her forties or fifties with COVID-19, enrolled during active disease. Sequencing was done on a sample of peripheral blood. The V and J genes are TRBV11-2 and TRBJ2-7, with no clear D. Here the CDR3 reads CASSLVGDDFYEQYF. DNA for the CDR3: TGTGCCAGCAGCTTAGTAGGCGATGACTTCTACGAGCAGTACTTC.